The next 14 T cell receptor beta chains were all read from a single sample in a study of blood T cells in healthy people across ages. The use of a sample-barcoded 5' primer and a J-beta primer mix characterized a second PCR of about 7 to 12 cycles. Each CDR3 protein is one row after TCRdb ran MiXCR on the 5' RACE reads. The sample carries 850,000 to 1,000,000 distinct CDR3 sequences, 45% to 50% recorded once. What was sequenced was blood. The receptors originated from a man aged 25 to 40 in good health.

This clonotype has a handful of counts. The chain has TRBV4-1 and TRBJ2-6, with D tentatively TRBD2 (5 bases). Germline CDR1 reads MGHRA; CDR2 reads YSYEKL. The CDR3 has 18 residues. V gave up 1 base and J gave up 0 bases, with 13 bases separating them. The CDR3 region is CASSQVIRTLSGANVLTF. CDR3 DNA: TGCGCCAGCAGCCAAGTCATCCGGACTCTCTCTGGGGCCAACGTCCTGACTTTC.

The chain recombines TRBV20-1 with TRBJ2-5; D is perhaps TRBD2 (6 bases). The V end lost 0 bases, the J end lost 2 bases, and 13 bases lay between the germline ends. The V gene's germline CDR1 is DFQATT and CDR2 SNEGSKA (reference sequence). CDR3 size: 15 residues. Here the CDR3 reads CSARDFGDSQETQYF. The CDR3 DNA reads TGCAGTGCTAGAGATTTTGGGGACTCTCAAGAGACCCAGTACTTC.

This clonotype has more than one count but fewer than ten. This chain connects TRBV9 to TRBJ2-1; perhaps D is TRBD1 or TRBD2 (5 bases each). This CDR3 is 15 amino acids long. V was cut by 2 bases and J by 0 bases, with 9 bases left in between. The germline V gene has CDR1 SGDLS and CDR2 YYNGEE. CDR3 nucleotides: TGTGCCAGCAGCGTGGGGGAGAGCTCCTACAATGAGCAGTTCTTC. Protein sequence: CASSVGESSYNEQFF.

In its sample, this clonotype was seen a few times. The rearrangement links TRBV20-1 to TRBJ2-7; possibly TRBD2 for D (5 bases). This CDR3 comprises 14 residues. Germline CDR1 is DFQATT and CDR2 is SNEGSKA (reference sequence). With 0 bases removed from V and 0 bases from J, the gap between germline ends came to 9 bases. The DNA for the CDR3 is TGCAGTGCTAGAGATCGGGAACTCTCCTACGAGCAGTACTTC. Translation gives CSARDRELSYEQYF.

The rearrangement joins TRBV15 to TRBJ1-5; no clear D. The germline V gene encodes CDR1 LNHNV and CDR2 YYDKDF (reference sequence). Deletions cut 6 bases from V and 2 bases from J, with 8 bases between. The CDR3 is made up of 13 amino acids. As DNA, the CDR3 is TGTGCCACCAGAGGTGACGGCAATCAGCCCCAGCATTTT. It codes for CATRGDGNQPQHF.

The gene calls are TRBV10-3 and TRBJ2-1, with 8 positions matching TRBD1. Per the germline V gene, CDR1 is ENHRY and CDR2 is SYGVKD. The junction had 5 bases not matched to a gene; V was cut back by 0 bases and J by 4 bases. This CDR3 has 16 residues. CDR3 region: CAISESFQGAYNEQFF. In nucleotides, the CDR3 is TGTGCCATCAGTGAGTCGTTCCAGGGGGCTTACAATGAGCAGTTCTTC.

V usage is TRBV7-9 and J usage is TRBJ2-5, with a possible D match to TRBD2 (5 bases). The J call is in doubt because the DNA end fits TRBJ2-7 better. The germline V gene encodes CDR1 SEHNR and CDR2 FQNEAQ (reference sequence). CDR3 length: 12 amino acids. CDR3 coding DNA: TGTGCCAGCAGCGCCCGGGATAACGAGCAGTACTTC. It translates to CASSARDNEQYF.

The CDR3 DNA is TGTGCCAGTGGGGAGGGGCCGGCAAATCAGCCCCAGCATTTT. Translation: CASGEGPANQPQHF. The genes are TRBV6-1 and TRBJ1-5, with D tentatively TRBD1 (5 bases). Trimming cost V 9 bases and J 4 bases, with 16 bases left between them. The CDR3 runs to 14 residues. The germline gives CDR1 MNHNS, CDR2 SASEGT.

The chain combines TRBV30 with TRBJ1-3; D is undetermined. The CDR3 is made up of 16 amino acids. Trimming shortened V by 0 bases and J by 0 bases, and 12 bases separated the two germline ends. Looked up from germline, CDR1 is GTSNPN and CDR2 is SVGIG (reference sequence). The CDR3 spells CAWSVLRANSGNTIYF. In DNA form, the CDR3 reads TGTGCCTGGAGTGTTCTCCGGGCTAACTCTGGAAACACCATATATTTT.

The J gene is TRBJ2-1, the V gene TRBV24-1, with D possibly TRBD2 on 6 matching bases. This CDR3 spans 15 amino acids. Germline V gene sequence: CDR1 KGHDR, CDR2 SFDVKD. V shed 7 bases and J shed 8 bases, with 20 bases lying between them. CDR3 in amino acids: CATSRFGEKRDEQFF. CDR3 sequence (DNA): TGTGCCACCAGCCGGTTCGGGGAAAAGCGGGATGAGCAGTTCTTC.

This clonotype was recorded only once. V usage is TRBV28 and J usage is TRBJ2-1, with a tentative D call TRBD1 (5 bases). Looked up from germline, CDR1 is MDHEN and CDR2 is SYDVKM. The CDR3 is made up of 14 amino acids. The ends were cut back, 8 bases at V and 2 bases at J, with 13 bases in the middle. CDR3 residues: CASSPQAPYNEQFF. CDR3 DNA: TGTGCCAGCTCTCCACAGGCCCCCTACAATGAGCAGTTCTTC.

This clonotype was counted a few times. This sequence joins TRBV5-1 and TRBJ2-7, with TRBD1 identical over 8 bases. The CDR3 sequence is 16 residues long. The V and J ends lost 4 bases and 1 base, in that order; junction bases with no gene match: 10. Per germline, CDR1 SGHRS and CDR2 YFSETQ. The CDR3 is CASSLHFGQGSYEQYF. Here the CDR3 DNA reads TGCGCCAGCAGCCTCCATTTTGGACAGGGTTCCTACGAGCAGTACTTC.

The chain has TRBV6-1 and TRBJ1-5; no firm D call. V was pared by 6 bases and J by 0 bases, with 15 bases between. Germline V gene data show CDR1 as MNHNS and CDR2 as SASEGT. The CDR3 has 16 amino acids. CDR3 loop: CASRLGWMASNQPQHF. The CDR3 DNA reads as TGTGCCAGCAGGTTGGGATGGATGGCTAGCAATCAGCCCCAGCATTTT.

This clonotype was seen more than once but under ten times. The CDR3 DNA sequence: TGCAGTGCTGGATACCGACTCCGGCAGTTCTTC. Amino acid sequence: CSAGYRLRQFF. J is TRBJ2-1 and V is TRBV20-1; no definite D call. Germline CDR1 DFQATT, CDR2 SNEGSKA (reference sequence). With 5 bases removed from V and 12 bases from J, the gap between germline ends came to 14 bases. The CDR3 length is 11 residues.